This TCR beta chain was captured by sequencing in a study of identical twins. Study results and caveats: Possibly, invariant MAIT and iNKT cells partly confounded zero-insertion analyses. While abundant cord blood beta clonotypes carried fewer insertions, memory repertoires showed no such pattern. Weaker excess sharing between twins was seen in beta out-of-frame sequences.

MiXCR, run by TCRdb on the 5' RACE reads, gives a single entry per CDR3 protein. The sample records 510,000 or so distinct CDR3 sequences, 15% being singletons. The germline CDR1 and CDR2 sequences are SGHAT and FQNNGV. V lost 4 bases and J lost 3; bases outside the gene matches: 9. The CDR3 totals 15 residues. Worth noting for this clonotype: No antigen is known for it.

This sample also belongs to another study, concerning yellow fever vaccine responses in identical twins.

Sequencing input: CD4+ T cells sorted from blood. The TCR sequence derives from a woman between 18 and 30 years old in good health. V usage is TRBV11-2 and J usage is TRBJ2-7; 7 nucleotides match TRBD1. The CDR3 here is CASSSHTQGVYEQYV. The CDR3 bases are TGTGCCAGCAGCTCACATACCCAGGGGGTCTACGAGCAGTACGTC.